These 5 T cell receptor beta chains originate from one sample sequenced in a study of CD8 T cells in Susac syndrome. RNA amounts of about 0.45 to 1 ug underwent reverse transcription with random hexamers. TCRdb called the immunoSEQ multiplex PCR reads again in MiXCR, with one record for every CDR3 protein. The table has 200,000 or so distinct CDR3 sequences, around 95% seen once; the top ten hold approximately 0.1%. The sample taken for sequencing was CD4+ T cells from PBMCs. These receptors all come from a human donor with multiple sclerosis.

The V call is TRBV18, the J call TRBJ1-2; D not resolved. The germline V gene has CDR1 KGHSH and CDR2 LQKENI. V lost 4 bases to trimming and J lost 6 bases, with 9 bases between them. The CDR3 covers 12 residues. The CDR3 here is CASSRRYNGYTF. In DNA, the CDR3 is TGTGCCAGCTCACGCCGTTATAATGGCTACACCTTC.

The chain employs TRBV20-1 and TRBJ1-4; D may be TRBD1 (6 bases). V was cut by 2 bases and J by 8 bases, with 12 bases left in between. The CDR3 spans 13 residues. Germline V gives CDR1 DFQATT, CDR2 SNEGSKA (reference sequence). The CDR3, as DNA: TGCAGTGCTAGATTGGGGGCCGGGGAAAAACTGTTTTTT. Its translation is CSARLGAGEKLFF.

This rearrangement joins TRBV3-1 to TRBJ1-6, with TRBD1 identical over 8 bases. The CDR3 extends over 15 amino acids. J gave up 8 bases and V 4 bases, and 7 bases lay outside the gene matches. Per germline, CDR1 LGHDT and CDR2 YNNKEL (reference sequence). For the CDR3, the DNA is TGTGCCAGCAGCCTGGGGACAGGTTATGATTCACCCCTCCACTTT. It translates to CASSLGTGYDSPLHF.

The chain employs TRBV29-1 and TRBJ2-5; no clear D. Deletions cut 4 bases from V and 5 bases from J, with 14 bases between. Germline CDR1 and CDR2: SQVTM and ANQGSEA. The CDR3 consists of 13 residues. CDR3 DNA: TGCAGCGTTGGCCGCCTTGTGGGGGAGACCCAGTACTTC. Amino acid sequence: CSVGRLVGETQYF. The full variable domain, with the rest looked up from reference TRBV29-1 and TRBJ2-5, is SAVISQKPSRDICQRGTSLTIQCQVDSQVTMMFWYRQQPGQSLTLIATANQGSEATYESGFVIDKFPISRPNLTFSTLTVSNMSPEDSSIYLCSVGRLVGETQYFGPGTRLLVL.

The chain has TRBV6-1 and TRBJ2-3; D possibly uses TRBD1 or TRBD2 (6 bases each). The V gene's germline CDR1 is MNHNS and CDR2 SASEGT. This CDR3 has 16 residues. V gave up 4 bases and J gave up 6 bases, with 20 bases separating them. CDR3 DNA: TGTGCCAGCAGTGCCCTCACGGGGGCCGTGGAGGATACGCAGTATTTT. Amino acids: CASSALTGAVEDTQYF.